Below are 16 T cell receptor beta chains sequenced from a single sample in a study of shared clonotypes between healthy human individuals. Only in-frame clones appear in the TCRdb table, and some are missing; sequencing was by immunoSEQ multiplex PCR. The sample has millions of clones; around 90% are singletons. Sequencing input: naive CD4+ T cells sorted from blood. Subset given: CD45RA+ positively selected. These receptors were collected from a man aged 18 to 29 in good health.

V gene TRBV18 combines with J gene TRBJ2-3; 11 nucleotides align to TRBD2. Germline CDR1 is KGHSH and CDR2 is LQKENI. Trimming at V came to 6 bases and at J to 1 base, leaving 3 bases not matched to a gene. CDR3 size: 15 residues. In DNA, the CDR3 is TGTGCCAGCTCGGTGGGACTAGCGGGCACAGATACGCAGTATTTT. Its protein is CASSVGLAGTDTQYF.

The J gene is TRBJ2-2, the V gene TRBV9, with 7 nucleotides matching TRBD1. CDR3 length equals 14 residues. Per the germline V gene, CDR1 is SGDLS and CDR2 is YYNGEE. With V trimmed by 4 bases and J by 7 bases, 7 bases remained unmatched. The CDR3 DNA reads TGTGCCAGCAGCTCCGACAGGGTGGGCGGGGAGCTGTTTTTT. This sequence encodes CASSSDRVGGELFF.

The genes are TRBV5-5 and TRBJ1-2, with 7 bases lining up with TRBD1. CDR3 length: 15 amino acids. Germline loops: CDR1 SGHKS, CDR2 YYEKEE (reference sequence). Unmatched junction bases numbered 10, after V lost 4 bases and J lost 4 bases. The DNA for the CDR3 is TGTGCCAGCAGCCCTGTCCAGGGGGTCGCCTATGGCTACACCTTC. Its translation: CASSPVQGVAYGYTF.

A word on this clone: Additional DNA sequences in this sample encode the identical CDR3. The V call is TRBV6-5, the J call TRBJ2-5, with unresolved D. V gave up 0 bases and J gave up 4 bases, with 3 bases separating them. Germline V lookup: CDR1 MNHEY, CDR2 SVGAGI. The CDR3 totals 12 residues. The CDR3 loop is CASSYSLETQYF. The CDR3 DNA reads TGTGCCAGCAGTTACTCTCTAGAGACCCAGTACTTC.

The CDR3: CASSAQGVTYEQYF. The CDR3, as DNA: TGTGCCAGCAGTGCACAGGGGGTGACCTACGAGCAGTACTTC. The chain recombines TRBV6-1 with TRBJ2-7, with 8 bases lining up with TRBD1. Germline CDR1 MNHNS, CDR2 SASEGT. V lost 4 bases and J lost 2; bases outside the gene matches: 4. The CDR3 loop spans 14 amino acids.

A note on this clone: The sample contains more than one DNA sequence encoding this CDR3. The rearrangement uses TRBV5-1 and TRBJ1-3; the D is unclear. Germline CDR1 is SGHRS and CDR2 is YFSETQ. The CDR3 has 14 amino acids. V lost 0 bases and J 4 bases, leaving 8 bases between the germline ends. The CDR3 nucleotides are TGCGCCAGCAGCTTGGCGGAATCCGGAAACACCATATATTTT. Translation gives CASSLAESGNTIYF.

J is TRBJ2-7 and V is TRBV10-3; D is perhaps TRBD2 (7 bases). The CDR3 spans 15 residues. Trimming took off 6 bases at V and 3 bases at J, with 18 bases between the two ends. CDR1 and CDR2 from the germline V gene are ENHRY and SYGVKD. The CDR3 DNA is TGTGCCATCAGCGTGGGGGCGGGAGAGAACTACGAGCAGTACTTC. Protein product: CAISVGAGENYEQYF.

The V gene is TRBV28, the J gene TRBJ1-2, with D perhaps TRBD1 (5 bases). The ends were cut back, 3 bases at V and 7 bases at J, with 9 bases in the middle. This CDR3 contains 12 residues. From germline, CDR1 is MDHEN and CDR2 SYDVKM. The CDR3 loop is CASSLSGFGYTF. Written as DNA, the CDR3 is TGTGCCAGCAGTTTGTCAGGGTTTGGCTACACCTTC.

The chain combines TRBV6-5 with TRBJ2-5, with 10 bases matching TRBD1. Per the germline V gene, CDR1 is MNHEY and CDR2 is SVGAGI. J gave up 4 bases and V 4 bases, and 3 bases lay outside the gene matches. The CDR3 covers 14 residues. The chain's CDR3 is CASSWTGGLETQYF. In DNA, the CDR3 is TGTGCCAGCAGTTGGACAGGGGGACTAGAGACCCAGTACTTC.

The chain joins TRBV5-1 to TRBJ2-7; D not certain. Germline-derived CDR1 and CDR2 are SGHRS and YFSETQ. Trimming removed 0 bases at V and 2 bases at J, with 12 bases between. The length of the CDR3 is 15 residues. CDR3 nucleotides: TGCGCCAGCAGCTTGGGTACAGTCTCCCCCTACGAGCAGTACTTC. This sequence encodes CASSLGTVSPYEQYF.

The rearrangement uses TRBV5-4 and TRBJ1-2; D might be TRBD1 (5 bases). Germline V lookup: CDR1 SGHNT, CDR2 YYREEE (reference sequence). Trimming pared 1 base from V and 8 bases from J, leaving 15 bases between. CDR3 length: 14 amino acids. This chain's CDR3 is CASSLMGDRGGYTF. The CDR3 DNA follows: TGTGCCAGCAGCTTGATGGGGGACCGGGGAGGCTACACCTTC.

V is TRBV10-3 and J is TRBJ1-1; D is perhaps TRBD1 (6 bases). Trimming cost V 5 bases and J 6 bases, with 19 bases left between them. The CDR3 spans 15 residues. Germline V CDR1 and CDR2: ENHRY, SYGVKD. The CDR3 loop is CAISNTHQQGAEAFF. The CDR3 nucleotides are TGTGCCATCAGTAATACACACCAACAGGGCGCTGAAGCTTTCTTT.

The chain combines TRBV6-1 with TRBJ2-2; perhaps TRBD1 as D (7 bases). This CDR3 has 15 residues. V shed 6 bases and J shed 6 bases, with 17 bases lying between them. Germline loops: CDR1 MNHNS, CDR2 SASEGT. CDR3 in amino acids: CASREGPGGPGELFF. CDR3 nucleotide sequence: TGTGCCAGCAGGGAGGGACCAGGGGGGCCCGGGGAGCTGTTTTTT.

The chain joins TRBV5-1 to TRBJ1-2, with D tentatively TRBD1 (5 bases). V was trimmed by 4 bases and J by 4 bases, leaving 11 bases between them. The CDR3 spans 13 residues. Germline V lookup: CDR1 SGHRS, CDR2 YFSETQ. CDR3 nucleotide sequence: TGCGCCAGCAGCCAAGGACACGTCTATGGCTACACCTTC. It codes for CASSQGHVYGYTF.

The V and J genes are TRBV5-4 and TRBJ2-7, with TRBD2 matching 14 bases. V trimming: 4 bases; J trimming: 4 bases; junction bases outside the gene matches: 4. Germline CDR1 reads SGHNT; CDR2 reads YYREEE (reference sequence). The CDR3 runs to 15 residues. For the CDR3, the DNA is TGTGCCAGCAGCCGACTAGCGGGAGGGCTATACGAGCAGTACTTC. Translating it yields CASSRLAGGLYEQYF.

This rearrangement joins TRBV4-1 to TRBJ2-6, with D hard to call. The germline CDR1 and CDR2 sequences are MGHRA and YSYEKL. The CDR3 sequence is 18 residues long. Trimming removed 0 bases from V and 0 bases from J, with 12 bases in between. Written as DNA, the CDR3 is TGCGCCAGCAGCCAAGATCCTATGGGATCCTCTGGGGCCAACGTCCTGACTTTC. Translated: CASSQDPMGSSGANVLTF.